This T cell receptor beta chain was captured in a study of blood T cell repertoires in COVID-19. About the study: The United States, Italy and Spain supplied acute and convalescent COVID-19 samples.

Profiled with immunoSEQ multiplex PCR; TCRdb holds only in-frame clones, not every one. The table lists 250,000 to 350,000 clones, around 91% of them singletons. Per germline, CDR1 MNHNS and CDR2 SASEGT. The CDR3 consists of 13 residues. The ends were cut back, 2 bases at V and 4 bases at J, with 8 bases in the middle. Sequenced input: PBMCs or T cells enriched from blood (not recorded which). The sequence came from a young woman with acute COVID-19. The chain combines TRBV6-1 with TRBJ1-1, with D uncertain. DNA for the CDR3: TGTGCCAGCAGTGAACGGCGGGTCACTGAAGCTTTCTTT. This gives the protein CASSERRVTEAFF.